This T cell receptor beta chain was identified in a study of Ad26.COV2.S vaccination and SARS-CoV-2 variants. Study-level findings and limits: The TCR breadth and depth analyses may have understated or missed part of the total T cell responses. Among vaccine recipients, spike-specific TCR breadth exceeded that of placebo recipients. CD8+ and CD4+ T cells specific for spike reportedly responded with substantial breadth after vaccination.

Treatment meaning: roughly 19 received Ad26.COV2.S at low or high dose, single or two shots; roughly five received placebo; per-sample allocation not given. The samples were gathered on day 63 after the first injection of vaccine or placebo. This clone came up once. Its antigen is undetermined. The CDR3 consists of 15 residues. The V gene's germline CDR1 is SGHTA and CDR2 FQGTGA. The V gene end was trimmed by 2 bases and the J gene end by 2 bases; junction bases not matched to a gene: 6. The repertoire was sequenced with immunoSEQ multiplex PCR; TCRdb's copy has only in-frame clones and lacks some. The sample consists of about 470,000 clones, about nine tenths of them appearing once.

The receptor comes from a person aged 18 to 65 who received the Ad26.COV2.S COVID-19 vaccine or a placebo. The specimen was peripheral blood, collected in a trial of Ad26.COV2.S vaccine versus placebo. This chain joins TRBV7-3 and TRBJ2-7; 7 positions agree with TRBD2. This CDR3 reads CASSLGVAGTYEQYF. The CDR3 DNA sequence: TGTGCCAGCAGCTTAGGGGTAGCGGGCACCTACGAGCAGTACTTC. The whole variable domain, filled in from reference TRBV7-3 and TRBJ2-7, reads GAGVSQTPSNKVTEKGKYVELRCDPISGHTALYWYRQSLGQGPEFLIYFQGTGAADDSGLPNDRFFAVRPEGSVSTLKIQRTERGDSAVYLCASSLGVAGTYEQYFGPGTRLTVT.